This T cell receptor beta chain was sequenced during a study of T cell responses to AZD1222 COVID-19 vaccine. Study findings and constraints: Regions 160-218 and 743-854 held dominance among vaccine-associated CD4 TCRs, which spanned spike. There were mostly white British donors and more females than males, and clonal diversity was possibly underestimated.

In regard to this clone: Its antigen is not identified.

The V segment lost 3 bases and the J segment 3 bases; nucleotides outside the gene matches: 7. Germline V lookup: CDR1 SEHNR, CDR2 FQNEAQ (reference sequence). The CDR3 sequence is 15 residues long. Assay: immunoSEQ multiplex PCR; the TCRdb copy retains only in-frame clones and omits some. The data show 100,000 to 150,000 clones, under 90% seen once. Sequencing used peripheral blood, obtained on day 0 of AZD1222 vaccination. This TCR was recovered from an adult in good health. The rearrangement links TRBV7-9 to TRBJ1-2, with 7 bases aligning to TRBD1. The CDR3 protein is CASSFGATGDYGYTF. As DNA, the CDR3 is TGTGCCAGCAGCTTCGGGGCTACAGGGGACTATGGCTACACCTTC.